This TCR beta chain derives from a study of blood T cell repertoires in COVID-19. Across the whole study: Some COVID-19 samples were acute and others convalescent; all came from the United States, Italy and Spain.

This clone occurred once. As originally analysed: Reference gene primer amplification in the assay estimated nucleated cell counts. Clones were sequenced by immunoSEQ multiplex PCR, and TCRdb holds only the in-frame ones, with some missing. The DNA was the basis for D and trimming; V, J and clone size are from that table. The sample contains roughly 78,000 clones, approximately 84% of which appear only once. This CDR3 has 16 residues. Trimming left V 1 base short and J 7 bases short, with 17 bases between. Germline CDR1 and CDR2: SGHDN and FVKESK. The chain has TRBV14 and TRBJ2-1; weak D call: TRBD2 (5 bases). The sequenced sample consisted of peripheral blood. The sequence came from a man aged 50 or older with COVID-19, enrolled during active disease. CDR3 sequence reads: CASSQVSNYRGNEQFF. DNA of the CDR3: TGTGCCAGCAGCCAAGTGTCCAACTATCGAGGGAATGAGCAGTTCTTC.